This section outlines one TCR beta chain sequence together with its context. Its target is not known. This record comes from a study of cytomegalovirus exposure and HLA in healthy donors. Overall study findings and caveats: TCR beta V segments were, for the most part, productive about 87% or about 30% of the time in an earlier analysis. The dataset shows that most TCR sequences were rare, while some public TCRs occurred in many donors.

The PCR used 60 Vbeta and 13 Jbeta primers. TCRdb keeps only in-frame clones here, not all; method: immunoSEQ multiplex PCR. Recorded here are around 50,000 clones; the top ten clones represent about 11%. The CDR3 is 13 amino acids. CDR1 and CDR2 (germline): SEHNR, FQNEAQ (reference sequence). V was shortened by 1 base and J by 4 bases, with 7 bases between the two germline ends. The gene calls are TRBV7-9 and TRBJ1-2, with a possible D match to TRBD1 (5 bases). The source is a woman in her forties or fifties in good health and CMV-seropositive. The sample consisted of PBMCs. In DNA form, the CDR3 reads TGTGCCAGCAGCTTAGGGGGCTCCTATGGCTACACCTTC. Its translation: CASSLGGSYGYTF.